A selection of T cell receptor beta chains follows, all from one sample in a study of blood T cells in healthy people across ages. TCRdb independently ran MiXCR on the 5' RACE reads; one entry per CDR3 protein. This repertoire shows about 800,000 distinct CDR3 sequences, more than 45% found once; its top ten account for around 20%. Material: blood. Receptor source: a man aged 30 to 39 in good health. The CDR3 runs from the conserved cysteine through the conserved F or W. The D gene is left open where the match is weak. Part of the rows lack a size; the others show once, few, many or a class for expanded clones.

TRBJ2-3	NA	many	TRBV4-2	CASSQERFDSTDTQYF	TGTGCCAGCAGCCAAGAGAGGTTTGACAGCACAGATACGCAGTATTTT
TRBJ1-1	NA	many	TRBV29-1	CSALGGYTEAFF	TGCAGCGCCCTTGGGGGTTACACTGAAGCTTTCTTT
TRBJ2-1	NA	NA	TRBV4-3	CASSQELGGVTYNEQFF	TGCGCCAGCAGCCAAGAATTGGGCGGTGTCACCTACAATGAGCAGTTCTTC
TRBJ2-7	TRBD1	NA	TRBV12-3/TRBV12-4	CASSTPGDSHEQYF	TGTGCCAGCTCTACGCCAGGGGACAGTCACGAGCAGTACTTC
TRBJ1-1	NA	NA	TRBV20-1	CSARIAGTEAFF	TGCAGTGCTAGGATAGCAGGGACTGAAGCTTTCTTT
TRBJ1-4	NA	NA	TRBV29-1	CSVRVGAGSHEKLFF	TGCAGCGTTCGCGTTGGGGCAGGTTCGCATGAAAAACTGTTTTTT
TRBJ1-6	TRBD1	NA	TRBV5-6	CASSFAGTGSPLHF	TGTGCCAGCAGCTTCGCAGGGACAGGTTCACCCCTCCACTTT
TRBJ2-4	TRBD1	few	TRBV28	CASREGQGRNIQYF	TGTGCCAGCAGAGAGGGACAGGGTAGGAACATTCAGTACTTC
TRBJ2-7	NA	NA	TRBV20-1	CSARDEGGLREQYF	TGCAGTGCCAGAGACGAGGGGGGGCTCCGCGAGCAGTACTTC
TRBJ2-5	TRBD1	NA	TRBV29-1	CSVEGQGRKETQYF	TGCAGCGTTGAGGGACAGGGACGTAAGGAGACCCAGTACTTC